This T cell receptor (beta chain) was profiled in a study of cytomegalovirus exposure and HLA in healthy donors. In germline, CDR1 is SQVTM, CDR2 ANQGSEA. Trimming pared 5 bases from V and 0 bases from J, leaving 14 bases between. The CDR3 sequence is 14 residues long. Repertoires were generated with immunoSEQ multiplex PCR, while TCRdb's copy carries only in-frame clones and drops some. This sample carries 200,000 to 250,000 clones, roughly 84% of them seen once, and the ten largest clones take roughly 2%. Sequenced: PBMCs. The chain employs TRBV29-1 and TRBJ2-7; D call uncertain. The clonotype comes from a woman younger than 30 in good health and CMV-seropositive. The CDR3 spells CSVRRTAISYEQYF. The CDR3 region has the DNA TGCAGCGTTCGGCGCACAGCCATCTCCTACGAGCAGTACTTC.